The rows below give T cell receptor beta chains drawn from one sample of a study of OX40 agonist ivuxolimab in advanced cancers. Measured with immunoSEQ multiplex PCR; TCRdb has only the in-frame clones, and not every one. The table includes approximately 65,000 clones, around 88% detected once. The specimen was CD4+ or CD8+ T cells sorted from blood, collected in a trial of the OX40 agonist ivuxolimab. The receptors originated from an adult with an advanced solid tumor such as melanoma, head and neck, liver or kidney cancer. Both conserved end residues are part of each CDR3. A D gene is named only where the DNA matches it firmly. Clone size is shown for a subset of rows, as once, few, many or a class of expanded clone.

d_call	clone_size	v_call	j_call	cdr3_nt	cdr3_aa
NA	NA	TRBV29-1	TRBJ2-7	TGCAGCGCCCAGAGCCCATCCTACGAGCAGTACTTC	CSAQSPSYEQYF
TRBD2	NA	TRBV28	TRBJ2-3	TGTGCCAGCAGTTTCCAGCGGGGGGGAACAGATACGCAGTATTTT	CASSFQRGGTDTQYF
NA	NA	TRBV20-1	TRBJ2-1	TGCAGTGCTGCGAAAAATGAGCAGTTCTTC	CSAAKNEQFF
NA	NA	TRBV5-1	TRBJ1-4	TGCGCCAGCAGCGGGACGGATTCAACTAATGAAAAACTGTTTTTT	CASSGTDSTNEKLFF
NA	NA	TRBV19	TRBJ1-2	TGTGCCAGTAGTAGTCTGACCTACTATGGCTACACCTTC	CASSSLTYYGYTF
NA	NA	TRBV5-1	TRBJ1-5	TGCGCCAGCAGCTTGGAAGGGGCCCCTAATCAGCCCCAGCATTTT	CASSLEGAPNQPQHF
NA	NA	TRBV2	TRBJ1-4	TGTGCCAGCAGGGTGAATAGGGGCCGCGGTGAAAAACTGTTTTTT	CASRVNRGRGEKLFF
TRBD2	NA	TRBV5-1	TRBJ2-7	TGCGCCAGCAGCGGTCGCGGGGGGGCCTCCGAGCAGTACTTC	CASSGRGGASEQYF
NA	NA	TRBV13	TRBJ2-4	TGTGCCAGCAGCTTGGGGGGAGCCAAAAACATTCAGTACTTC	CASSLGGAKNIQYF
NA	NA	TRBV19	TRBJ2-6	TGTGCCGCAGGACCACAGGGACGTCTCTCTGGGGCCAACGTCCTGACTTTC	CAAGPQGRLSGANVLTF
TRBD2	NA	TRBV5-1	TRBJ2-5	TGCGCCAGCAGCACGGGACTAGCGGGGAAGGAGACCCAGTACTTC	CASSTGLAGKETQYF
NA	NA	TRBV9	TRBJ2-3	TGTGCCAGCAGCGTTACGGGACTCACAGATACGCAGTATTTT	CASSVTGLTDTQYF
NA	few	TRBV5-8	TRBJ1-5	TGTGCCAGCAGCTTGTTGGGCAATCAGCCCCAGCATTTT	CASSLLGNQPQHF
TRBD2	NA	TRBV7-9	TRBJ2-5	TGTGCCAGCAGCCCCGGGACTAGCGGTAGAGAGACCCAGTACTTC	CASSPGTSGRETQYF
TRBD2	NA	TRBV6-4	TRBJ2-1	TGTGCCAGTCCGGGACTAGCGGGAGCCAATGAGCAGTTCTTC	CASPGLAGANEQFF
NA	NA	TRBV6-5	TRBJ2-3	TGTGCCAGCAGTTACCGGCAGGCTAGCACAGATACGCAGTATTTT	CASSYRQASTDTQYF
NA	NA	TRBV7-6	TRBJ1-3	TGTGCCAGCAGCTTTGAGACGGACACCATATATTTT	CASSFETDTIYF
NA	NA	TRBV25-1	TRBJ1-4	TGTGCCAGCAGTGAAGGTCTGGCAGGGAGGTATGAAAAACTGTTTTTT	CASSEGLAGRYEKLFF
TRBD1	NA	TRBV29-1	TRBJ1-6	TGCAGCGCCCAGGACAGGGTGCATTCACCCCTCCACTTT	CSAQDRVHSPLHF
NA	NA	TRBV4-2	TRBJ1-5	TGTGCCAGCAGCCAAGTCGGGTCCAGGGGAGGTCAGCCCCAGCATTTT	CASSQVGSRGGQPQHF
TRBD2	NA	TRBV5-1	TRBJ2-3	TGCGCCAGCAGCTCCCGCTTTGCGGGAGGTAGGACAGATACGCAGTATTTT	CASSSRFAGGRTDTQYF
NA	NA	TRBV28	TRBJ2-5	TGTGCCAGCAGTTCCCCTCACCCGTACCAAGAGACCCAGTACTTC	CASSSPHPYQETQYF
NA	NA	TRBV6-5	TRBJ1-1	TGTGCCAGCGCGTTCGGCAGGGCGTCGCCCACTGAAGCTTTCTTT	CASAFGRASPTEAFF
NA	NA	TRBV28	TRBJ2-5	TGTGCCATTACACCAGGTGGCCAAGAGACCCAGTACTTC	CAITPGGQETQYF
NA	NA	TRBV28	TRBJ1-6	TGTGCCAGCAGCCCCTCCGGGACGCTAAATTCACCCCTCCACTTT	CASSPSGTLNSPLHF
NA	NA	TRBV30	TRBJ1-4	TGTGCCTGGAGTGTATTCGGCAGGGGTGATGAGAAACTGTTTTTT	CAWSVFGRGDEKLFF
NA	NA	TRBV2	TRBJ2-4	TGTGCCAGCAGCTCCAGACAGGGAGGTAAAAACATTCAGTACTTC	CASSSRQGGKNIQYF
NA	once	TRBV27	TRBJ1-1	TGTGCCAGCACCCCACAGGGAGGCACTGAAGCTTTCTTT	CASTPQGGTEAFF
TRBD1	NA	TRBV14	TRBJ2-7	TGTGCCAGCAGCCAGGGGACAGGGAGGATCTACGAGCAGTACTTC	CASSQGTGRIYEQYF
NA	NA	TRBV7-2	TRBJ2-3	TGTGCCAGCAGTTTCGGGCCTCTAGATACGCAGTATTTT	CASSFGPLDTQYF
NA	NA	TRBV7-2	TRBJ2-7	TGTGCCAGCAGCTTAGATGGACAGAAGTTCTACGAGCAGTACTTC	CASSLDGQKFYEQYF